This T cell receptor beta chain was sequenced during a study of CD8 T cells in ankylosing spondylitis. Broader study findings: Disease-linked clones had a CD8+ phenotype and relatively low frequency in peripheral blood. Researchers reportedly found disease-linked clones significantly enriched in matched ankylosing spondylitis synovial fluid. A motif in TCR beta, a set of eight highly homologous variants, appeared characteristic of ankylosing spondylitis blood.

In making TCR beta libraries, quantitative 5'-RACE with molecular barcodes was used. TCRdb recomputed calls from the 5' RACE reads with MiXCR, one row per CDR3 protein. This sample has under 250,000 distinct CDR3 sequences; 32% occur once, and the top ten carry around 4.4%. As for this clonotype: Its antigen is not known.

Between the trimmed V and J ends, which lost 6 bases and 1 base, there was a span of 11 bases. The CDR3 is made up of 14 amino acids. The V gene's germline CDR1 is MDHEN and CDR2 SYDVKM. Sequenced input: blood, either unsorted or a sorted T cell fraction (not recorded which). This sequence originates from a male donor with ankylosing spondylitis or in good health (not recorded which). The chain joins TRBV28 to TRBJ2-3, with D perhaps matching TRBD1 or TRBD2 (5 bases each). Written as DNA, the CDR3 is TGTGCCAGCAGCCACCGGGACCGCACAGATACGCAGTATTTT. Its protein is CASSHRDRTDTQYF.